Listed here are 18 T cell receptor beta chains from one sample, sequenced in a study of T cell responses to AZD1222 COVID-19 vaccine. The assay was immunoSEQ multiplex PCR, and TCRdb's table has in-frame clones only and misses some. Of some 70,000 clones listed, 75% to 85% are singletons. The specimen was peripheral blood, collected on day 0 of AZD1222 vaccination. The receptors shown here come from an adult in good health.

The J gene is TRBJ1-4, the V gene TRBV11-3; 8 bases align to TRBD1. CDR1 SGHNT and CDR2 YENEEA come from the germline V gene. The CDR3 contains 14 residues. Trimming took 5 bases from V and 7 from J; bases not matched to a gene: 6. CDR3: CASSTTGGTEKLFF. The CDR3, as DNA: TGTGCCAGCAGCACCACAGGGGGTACTGAAAAACTGTTTTTT.

The sample holds one count of this clone. The chain recombines TRBV28 with TRBJ1-4; no clear D gene. The CDR3 contains 12 residues. Germline V gives CDR1 MDHEN, CDR2 SYDVKM. Trimming took off 6 bases at V and 8 bases at J, with 10 bases between the two ends. This CDR3 is CASSTTREKLFF. The CDR3 DNA is TGTGCCAGCAGCACTACAAGAGAAAAACTGTTTTTT. The complete variable domain, with remaining parts taken from reference TRBV28 and TRBJ1-4, reads DVKVTQSSRYLVKRTGEKVFLECVQDMDHENMFWYRQDPGLGLRLIYFSYDVKMKEKGDIPEGYSVSREKKERFSLILESASTNQTSMYLCASSTTREKLFFGSGTQLSVL.

The J gene is TRBJ1-4, the V gene TRBV19, with D possibly being TRBD1 (5 bases). The V gene lost 4 bases and the J gene lost 4 bases, with 13 bases spanning the gap. CDR1 is LNHDA and CDR2 is SQIVND in the germline V gene (reference sequence). The CDR3 runs 15 residues. The CDR3 protein is CASSTEGLLNEKLFF. For the CDR3, the DNA is TGTGCCAGTAGTACCGAGGGACTGCTTAATGAAAAACTGTTTTTT. The full variable domain, with the rest looked up from reference TRBV19 and TRBJ1-4, is DGGITQSPKYLFRKEGQNVTLSCEQNLNHDAMYWYRQDPGQGLRLIYYSQIVNDFQKGDIAEGYSVSREKKESFPLTVTSAQKNPTAFYLCASSTEGLLNEKLFFGSGTQLSVL.

This rearrangement joins TRBV6-5 to TRBJ1-1, with D perhaps TRBD1 (5 bases). The CDR3 totals 13 residues. V shed 5 bases and J shed 7 bases, with 14 bases lying between them. Germline CDR1 reads MNHEY; CDR2 reads SVGAGI. The CDR3: CASSTYAGVEAFF. In nucleotides, the CDR3 is TGTGCCAGCAGTACATATGCGGGGGTTGAAGCTTTCTTT.

This chain connects TRBV7-9 to TRBJ2-7; D is unclear. The CDR3 runs 14 residues. Looked up from germline, CDR1 is SEHNR and CDR2 is FQNEAQ (reference sequence). V lost 2 bases, J lost 4 bases, and 12 bases lay in between. The CDR3 reads CASSLTSNQYEQYF. The CDR3 bases are TGTGCCAGCAGCTTAACCTCAAACCAATACGAGCAGTACTTC.

This clone came up once. This chain links TRBV9 with TRBJ1-2, with 9 bases fitting TRBD1. Germline V lookup: CDR1 SGDLS, CDR2 YYNGEE. V lost 6 bases to trimming and J lost 8 bases; unmatched junction nucleotides: 14. The CDR3 has 15 residues. The DNA of the CDR3 is TGTGCCAGCAAAACAAATACAGGGGGCAGGTTCGGCTACACCTTC. Its protein is CASKTNTGGRFGYTF.

The chain carries TRBV10-3 and TRBJ1-5, with D possibly being TRBD1 (5 bases). CDR1 is ENHRY and CDR2 is SYGVKD in the germline V gene. The CDR3 extends over 14 amino acids. V was pared by 3 bases and J by 4 bases, with 10 bases between. The CDR3 DNA follows: TGTGCCATCAGTGACCCCGGGGGGAATCAGCCCCAGCATTTT. The encoded protein is CAISDPGGNQPQHF.

The chain joins TRBV7-9 to TRBJ1-6; D is unclear. V gave up 1 base and J gave up 7 bases, with 14 bases separating them. Germline CDR1 is SEHNR and CDR2 is FQNEAQ (reference sequence). This CDR3 is 16 amino acids long. The CDR3 region has the DNA TGTGCCAGCAGCTTAGAGGGTTCTCCCTTGAATTCACCCCTCCACTTT. Amino acids: CASSLEGSPLNSPLHF.

The chain recombines TRBV2 with TRBJ2-7; TRBD2 is a possible D gene (6 bases). CDR3 length equals 14 residues. Germline V gene lookup returns CDR1 SNHLY and CDR2 FYNNEI. The V end lost 5 bases, the J end lost 3 bases, and 14 bases lay between the germline ends. In DNA, the CDR3 is TGTGCCAGCAGTCTAGGCGGGGTCGTCTACGAGCAGTACTTC. This gives the protein CASSLGGVVYEQYF.

A single count supports this clone. The CDR3 reads CASRGGDNEQFF. The CDR3 bases are TGTGCCAGCAGGGGAGGGGACAATGAGCAGTTCTTC. V and J are TRBV12-3 or TRBV12-4 and TRBJ2-1; 7 bases fit TRBD2. V was clipped by 6 bases and J by 5 bases; unmatched bases: 1. CDR3 length equals 12 residues.

V is TRBV5-1 and J is TRBJ1-1; TRBD1 matches 9 bases. CDR1 and CDR2 from the germline V gene are SGHRS and YFSETQ. CDR3 length: 17 residues. After removal of 0 bases from V and 5 bases from J, the junction contained 11 bases not matched to a gene. Here the CDR3 DNA reads TGCGCCAGCAGCTTGGATGATGGGGTCGGACAGGGGACTGAAGCTTTCTTT. It is translated as CASSLDDGVGQGTEAFF. The full variable domain, rest sourced from reference TRBV5-1 and TRBJ1-1, is KAGVTQTPRYLIKTRGQQVTLSCSPISGHRSVSWYQQTPGQGLQFLFEYFSETQRNKGNFPGRFSGRQFSNSRSEMNVSTLELGDSALYLCASSLDDGVGQGTEAFFGQGTRLTVV.

This chain joins TRBV28 and TRBJ1-5; 10 positions agree with TRBD1. Germline V CDR1 and CDR2: MDHEN, SYDVKM. J lost 4 bases, V lost 5 bases, and 5 bases had no gene match. This CDR3 is built from 15 residues. DNA of the CDR3: TGTGCCAGCAGTGAACGGACAGGGGGAAATCAGCCCCAGCATTTT. It codes for CASSERTGGNQPQHF.

V and J are TRBV7-2 and TRBJ2-3; D remains unclear. Trimming left V 1 base short and J 6 bases short, with 5 bases between. This CDR3 is 12 amino acids long. CDR1 is SGHTA, CDR2 FQGNSA, per germline. The CDR3 sequence is CASSLEWDTQYF. The CDR3 nucleotides read TGTGCCAGCAGCTTAGAGTGGGATACGCAGTATTTT.

This clone has only a few counts. V is TRBV19 and J is TRBJ2-5; D might be TRBD2 (5 bases). The CDR3 sequence is 15 residues long. Deletions cut 4 bases from V and 5 bases from J, with 17 bases between. Germline CDR1 is LNHDA and CDR2 is SQIVND (reference sequence). The CDR3, as DNA: TGTGCCAGTAGTACCGGACGTCTAGAGGGTGAGACCCAGTACTTC. Encoded protein: CASSTGRLEGETQYF.

The rearrangement links TRBV4-1 to TRBJ2-7; D is ambiguous. In germline, CDR1 is MGHRA, CDR2 YSYEKL. V was pared by 0 bases and J by 0 bases, with 9 bases between. This CDR3 has 15 residues. The CDR3 region has the DNA TGCGCCAGCAGCCAAGAACCAGCCTTCTCCTACGAGCAGTACTTC. It yields the protein CASSQEPAFSYEQYF.

A word on this clone: One junction end disagrees with the germline gene, perhaps due to a read error. CDR3 residues: CASLHYYEQFF. For the CDR3, the DNA is TGTGCCAGCCTGCACTACTATGAGCAGTTCTTC. The gene calls are TRBV6-5 and TRBJ2-1; D uncertain. The germline gives CDR1 MNHEY, CDR2 SVGAGI. The CDR3 sequence is 11 residues long.

The CDR3 spells CASSLRPGTYGYTF. For the CDR3, the DNA is TGTGCCAGCAGCTTGAGGCCGGGGACCTATGGCTACACCTTC. The V and J genes are TRBV5-6 and TRBJ1-2; D may be TRBD1 (5 bases). Trimming took off 1 base at V and 4 bases at J, with 11 bases between the two ends. CDR3 length: 14 amino acids. Germline V gene data show CDR1 as SGHDT and CDR2 as YYEEEE. The full variable domain, its missing parts supplied by reference TRBV5-6 and TRBJ1-2, is DAGVTQSPTHLIKTRGQQVTLRCSPKSGHDTVSWYQQALGQGPQFIFQYYEEEERQRGNFPDRFSGHQFPNYSSELNVNALLLGDSALYLCASSLRPGTYGYTFGSGTRLTVV.

The CDR3 coding sequence is TGTGCCAGCAGCTCCTGGAGGGGTGTCCTATCCTATGGCTACACCTTC. It yields the protein CASSSWRGVLSYGYTF. The chain employs TRBV5-8 and TRBJ1-2, with D possibly TRBD1 on 5 matching bases. CDR3 length: 16 amino acids. Per germline, CDR1 SGHTS and CDR2 YDEGEE. Trimming shortened V by 3 bases and J by 4 bases, and 19 bases separated the two germline ends.